This T cell receptor (beta chain) originates from a study of CD4 T cells in relation to SARS-CoV-2 and coronaviruses. Overall study context: TCR beta CDR3s were sequenced after roughly eleven-day antigen culture of PBMCs. The negative reference was HIV-1 Nef peptide pool or peptide-free culture.

Sequencing used immunoSEQ multiplex PCR; TCRdb keeps in-frame clones, though not all of them. This sample yields some 21,000 clones, of which under 85% are seen a single time; approximately 13% belongs to the top ten. Details on this clone: The antigen is not known.

The V and J ends lost 7 bases and 5 bases, in that order; junction bases with no gene match: 7. The CDR3 has 14 amino acids. Germline lookup yields CDR1 MDHEN and CDR2 SYDVKM. The unexposed donors gave CD4+ T cells in 2011-2018, prior to COVID-19. The cells were cultured for approximately 10 days before CD4+ T cells were isolated. PBMCs were plated at about 2 million per well in IL-2-containing medium. Material: CD4+ T cells from PBMCs, cultured in vitro. The chain has TRBV28 and TRBJ2-3; TRBD2 agrees at 9 bases. This TCR derives from a human donor in good health. The CDR3 sequence is CASMASGKIDTQYF. The CDR3 coding sequence is TGTGCCAGCATGGCTAGCGGGAAAATAGATACGCAGTATTTT.